The 18 T cell receptor beta chains below all came from one sample that was sequenced in a study of T cell responses to AZD1222 COVID-19 vaccine. Generated by immunoSEQ multiplex PCR, the TCRdb table keeps only in-frame clones and is missing some. The data contain around 190,000 clones, 85% to 95% of them seen just once; the ten biggest clones take up 1% to 1.5%. Source: peripheral blood, taken on day 0 of AZD1222 vaccination. The receptors were sampled from an adult in good health.

The chain recombines TRBV19 with TRBJ2-7, with TRBD1 matching 7 bases. Germline V lookup: CDR1 LNHDA, CDR2 SQIVND (reference sequence). CDR3 length equals 14 residues. V dropped 5 bases and J dropped 6; count of bases not matched to a gene: 10. The CDR3 DNA is TGTGCCAGTAGTGTCCCATCACAGGGGAGCGAGCAGTACTTC. This gives the protein CASSVPSQGSEQYF.

The chain recombines TRBV4-1 with TRBJ2-1; unclear D gene. CDR3 size: 12 residues. With 1 base removed from V and 8 bases from J, the gap between germline ends came to 6 bases. From germline, CDR1 is MGHRA and CDR2 YSYEKL. CDR3 DNA sequence: TGCGCCAGCAGCCAAGTTCTGGATGAGCAGTTCTTC. This translates into CASSQVLDEQFF.

Remarks on this clone: No DNA is shown, since the ends of the CDR3 on it are uncertain; the CDR3 is the one TCRdb lists. The rearrangement links TRBV9 to TRBJ2-2; TRBD1 was called by the table and not checked on the DNA. Per germline, CDR1 SGDLS and CDR2 YYNGEE. Inclusive of both ends, the CDR3 amounts to 16 amino acids. The CDR3 here is CASSANLDKAEWELFF.

There are a few counts of this clone. The chain carries TRBV6-5 and TRBJ1-5; 7 bases line up with TRBD1. The CDR3 loop spans 14 amino acids. Germline V lookup: CDR1 MNHEY, CDR2 SVGAGI. V lost 2 bases to trimming and J lost 3 bases; unmatched junction nucleotides: 1. The CDR3 DNA reads TGTGCCAGCAGTTACGGACAGGTCAATCAGCCCCAGCATTTT. This codes for CASSYGQVNQPQHF.

The chain couples TRBV5-5 to TRBJ2-1; unclear D gene. Germline values: CDR1 SGHKS, CDR2 YYEKEE (reference sequence). V lost 0 bases and J lost 2, with 9 bases in between. The CDR3 covers 15 residues. The CDR3 loop reads CASSLGDTTYNEQFF. The DNA for the CDR3 is TGTGCCAGCAGCTTGGGAGACACGACCTACAATGAGCAGTTCTTC.

This sequence joins TRBV4-2 and TRBJ1-2; D not certain. This CDR3 is built from 15 residues. Per germline, CDR1 LGHNA and CDR2 YNFKEQ. The V end lost 1 base, the J end lost 0 bases, and 9 bases lay between the germline ends. This CDR3 reads CASSQGTRTNYGYTF. CDR3 in DNA: TGTGCCAGCAGCCAAGGGACGAGGACTAACTATGGCTACACCTTC.

V usage is TRBV9 and J usage is TRBJ2-7; D may be TRBD1 (6 bases). The CDR3 runs to 14 residues. Germline assignment: CDR1 SGDLS and CDR2 YYNGEE. V was cut by 0 bases and J by 4 bases, with 11 bases left in between. The CDR3 is CASSVGIGGYEQYF. The CDR3 DNA reads TGTGCCAGCAGCGTAGGGATAGGGGGATACGAGCAGTACTTC.

This chain joins TRBV10-1 and TRBJ1-1; D is unclear. The V end was cut by 2 bases, the J end by 6 bases, with 10 bases between. This CDR3 region has 13 residues. CDR1 is WNHNN, CDR2 SYGVQD, per germline (reference sequence). CDR3 DNA: TGCGCCAGCAGTGAGAGGGCCGGGGCTGAAGCTTTCTTT. Translating gives CASSERAGAEAFF.

CDR3 bases: TGTGCCAGCAGCCTGCCGACAGGGACCGGGGAGCTGTTTTTT. Translated: CASSLPTGTGELFF. J is TRBJ2-2 and V is TRBV6-6; 7 bases align to TRBD1. Germline CDR1 reads MNHNY; CDR2 reads SVGAGI (reference sequence). The CDR3 length is 14 residues. Trimming removed 6 bases from V and 5 bases from J; junction bases left unmatched: 6.

CDR3 protein: CASSVSGGITDTQYF. DNA of the CDR3: TGTGCCAGCAGTGTAAGCGGGGGGATCACAGATACGCAGTATTTT. The rearrangement uses TRBV25-1 and TRBJ2-3; 9 bases match TRBD2. The germline V gene encodes CDR1 MGHDK and CDR2 SYGVNS. The V segment lost 4 bases and the J segment 2 bases; nucleotides outside the gene matches: 4. CDR3 size: 15 residues.

The rearrangement joins TRBV2 to TRBJ1-2; no clear D. The CDR3 sequence is 11 residues long. The V end lost 1 base, the J end lost 8 bases, and 5 bases lay between the germline ends. The germline V gene has CDR1 SNHLY and CDR2 FYNNEI. The DNA for the CDR3 is TGTGCCAGCAGTGAAGAGGAGGGCTACACCTTC. This translates into CASSEEEGYTF.

This clone showed up just once. The CDR3 spells CASSRTDGNTIYF. CDR3 DNA sequence: TGTGCCAGTAGTCGGACTGATGGAAACACCATATATTTT. The V and J genes are TRBV19 and TRBJ1-3, with D hard to call. Looked up from germline, CDR1 is LNHDA and CDR2 is SQIVND (reference sequence). CDR3 size: 13 residues. V lost 5 bases, J lost 3 bases, and 8 bases lay in between.

This rearrangement joins TRBV2 to TRBJ1-2; weak D call: TRBD1 (5 bases). This CDR3 is 14 amino acids long. V was trimmed by 5 bases and J by 4 bases, leaving 14 bases between them. From germline, CDR1 is SNHLY and CDR2 FYNNEI. This chain's CDR3 is CASSPEQGIYGYTF. CDR3 nucleotide sequence: TGTGCCAGCAGTCCCGAGCAGGGCATCTATGGCTACACCTTC. Supplemented by reference TRBV2 and TRBJ1-2, the full variable domain reads EPEVTQTPSHQVTQMGQEVILRCVPISNHLYFYWYRQILGQKVEFLVSFYNNEISEKSEIFDDQFSVERPDGSNFTLKIRSTKLEDSAMYFCASSPEQGIYGYTFGSGTRLTVV.

This chain uses TRBV12-3 or TRBV12-4 with TRBJ1-1; D unclear. Between the trimmed V and J ends, which lost 2 bases and 1 base, there was a span of 5 bases. The CDR3 is made up of 13 amino acids. As DNA, the CDR3 is TGTGCCAGCAGTTTATGGGGGAACACTGAAGCTTTCTTT. It translates to CASSLWGNTEAFF.

V is TRBV7-2 and J is TRBJ2-7; D might be TRBD1 or TRBD2, each matching 5 bases. The V and J ends lost 5 bases and 5 bases respectively, with 16 bases between them. The CDR3 covers 14 residues. Germline CDR1 SGHTA, CDR2 FQGNSA. CDR3 sequence: CASSITRGQNEQYF. Here the CDR3 DNA reads TGTGCCAGCAGCATTACTAGGGGTCAGAACGAGCAGTACTTC.

The V and J genes are TRBV19 and TRBJ2-6; D is unclear. Germline V CDR1 and CDR2: LNHDA, SQIVND (reference sequence). Between the trimmed V and J ends, which lost 1 base and 3 bases, there was a span of 1 base. The CDR3 totals 13 residues. The CDR3 is CASSIGGANVLTF. Written as DNA, the CDR3 is TGTGCCAGTAGTATAGGTGGGGCCAACGTCCTGACTTTC.

This chain links TRBV2 with TRBJ1-1, with D maybe TRBD1 (5 bases). V was pared by 3 bases and J by 4 bases, with 12 bases between. Germline loops: CDR1 SNHLY, CDR2 FYNNEI. CDR3 length: 14 amino acids. The CDR3, as DNA: TGTGCCAGCAGTGAGCGACAGCACAGCACTGAAGCTTTCTTT. Encoded protein: CASSERQHSTEAFF. The full variable domain, rest sourced from reference TRBV2 and TRBJ1-1, is EPEVTQTPSHQVTQMGQEVILRCVPISNHLYFYWYRQILGQKVEFLVSFYNNEISEKSEIFDDQFSVERPDGSNFTLKIRSTKLEDSAMYFCASSERQHSTEAFFGQGTRLTVV.

This clone appeared once. The rearrangement joins TRBV9 to TRBJ1-3; D remains unclear. V gave up 6 bases and J gave up 4 bases, with 14 bases separating them. The CDR3 spans 14 residues. Germline CDR1 and CDR2: SGDLS and YYNGEE. The CDR3 DNA reads as TGTGCCAGCACCCAGGAGGGTAGCGGAAACACCATATATTTT. Translation gives CASTQEGSGNTIYF.